One and the same sample provided the 32 T cell receptor beta chains below, sequenced in a study of beta chain features in type 1 diabetes. Sequencing targeted expressed TCRB transcripts, as all isolated RNA had been reverse transcribed. Generated by immunoSEQ multiplex PCR, the TCRdb table keeps only in-frame clones and is missing some. The table lists approximately 170,000 clones, less than 9.5% of them singletons. Source material: central memory CD4+ T cells from blood. These receptors were obtained from a woman aged 18-29 years in good health.

This chain uses TRBV7-2 with TRBJ2-3; 9 bases are a match to TRBD1. This CDR3 spans 14 amino acids. V shed 5 bases, J shed 4 bases, and the junction held 4 bases outside the gene matches. Germline V gene data show CDR1 as SGHTA and CDR2 as FQGNSA. This chain's CDR3 is CASSRGQGPDTQYF. The DNA for the CDR3 is TGTGCCAGCAGCCGGGGACAGGGACCAGATACGCAGTATTTT.

This clone was recorded a few times. This chain connects TRBV5-1 to TRBJ2-5, with a tentative D call TRBD2 (6 bases). The germline CDR1 and CDR2 sequences are SGHRS and YFSETQ. This CDR3 contains 15 residues. With 3 bases removed from V and 0 bases from J, the gap between germline ends came to 12 bases. The CDR3 sequence: CASSSGTPYQETQYF. The CDR3 DNA reads as TGCGCCAGCAGCTCCGGGACTCCGTACCAAGAGACCCAGTACTTC.

The J gene is TRBJ2-7, the V gene TRBV10-3, with TRBD1 matching 8 bases. The germline V gene encodes CDR1 ENHRY and CDR2 SYGVKD. The CDR3 is 14 residues long. The V and J ends lost 1 base and 5 bases, in that order; junction bases with no gene match: 4. Written as DNA, the CDR3 is TGTGCCATCAGTGAGTACGCAGGGGGCCACGAGCAGTACTTC. Amino acid sequence: CAISEYAGGHEQYF.

The chain uses TRBV5-1 and TRBJ2-1, with 8 bases fitting TRBD2. CDR3 length equals 16 residues. CDR1 and CDR2 (germline): SGHRS, YFSETQ. J was trimmed by 5 bases and V by 0 bases; bases with no gene match: 7. In DNA form, the CDR3 reads TGCGCCAGCAGCTTGGCCGGGGCGGGAGGTCACAATGAGCAGTTCTTC. Its translation is CASSLAGAGGHNEQFF.

The chain employs TRBV12-5 and TRBJ1-4; D is possibly TRBD1 (6 bases). Trimming removed 6 bases from V and 12 bases from J, with 17 bases in between. The germline gives CDR1 LGHNT, CDR2 FRNRAP. The CDR3 spans 13 residues. In DNA, the CDR3 is TGTGCTAGTGGCAAAGAAGGGAGGGGGGAACTGTTTTTT. Translated: CASGKEGRGELFF.

Comments on this clone: Since no conserved phenylalanine or tryptophan closes the CDR3, a read error is the likely cause. The chain carries TRBV9 and TRBJ1-2; maybe TRBD1 (5 bases). V gave up 0 bases and J gave up 2 bases, with 8 bases separating them. Germline-derived CDR1 and CDR2 are SGDLS and YYNGEE. This CDR3 has 14 amino acids. The CDR3 region is CASSVGRGNYGYTL. CDR3 sequence (DNA): TGTGCCAGCAGCGTAGGGAGGGGAAACTATGGCTACACCTTG.

This clone was recorded many times. The identical CDR3 is also encoded by other nucleotide sequences in the sample. The rearrangement joins TRBV7-2 to TRBJ2-3, with a weak D call TRBD2 (6 bases). Deletions cut 1 base from V and 0 bases from J, with 8 bases between. From germline, CDR1 is SGHTA and CDR2 FQGNSA. CDR3 length: 15 amino acids. CDR3 sequence reads: CASSLVEGSTDTQYF. CDR3 nucleotide sequence: TGTGCCAGCAGCTTAGTGGAGGGTAGCACAGATACGCAGTATTTT.

The chain combines TRBV7-3 with TRBJ2-5; D may be TRBD2 (6 bases). Germline assignment: CDR1 SGHTA and CDR2 FQGTGA. The CDR3 totals 15 residues. Trimming stripped 7 bases from V and 2 bases from J, with 17 bases between. CDR3 in amino acids: CASTKGTGTQETQYF. CDR3 nucleotides: TGTGCCAGCACCAAGGGGACCGGGACTCAAGAGACCCAGTACTTC.

Only a few counts were recorded for this clone. J is TRBJ2-7 and V is TRBV4-1; TRBD2 might be the D (5 bases). The CDR3 has 16 amino acids. CDR1 MGHRA and CDR2 YSYEKL come from the germline V gene. V was pared by 5 bases and J by 2 bases, with 19 bases between. The CDR3 here is CASSEGLSALTYEQYF. DNA for the CDR3: TGCGCCAGCAGCGAGGGTTTGAGCGCGCTGACCTACGAGCAGTACTTC.

The rearrangement uses TRBV5-8 and TRBJ1-5, with D tentatively TRBD1 (6 bases). Germline assignment: CDR1 SGHTS and CDR2 YDEGEE. V lost 5 bases and J lost 7, with 13 bases in between. The CDR3 is made up of 13 amino acids. CDR3 in amino acids: CASSLDRSQPQHF. CDR3 nucleotides: TGTGCCAGCAGTCTGGACAGATCCCAGCCCCAGCATTTT.

The rearrangement links TRBV2 to TRBJ2-7, with a possible D match to TRBD2 (6 bases). Germline V gives CDR1 SNHLY, CDR2 FYNNEI. The ends were cut back, 7 bases at V and 3 bases at J, with 19 bases in the middle. The CDR3 sequence is 15 residues long. Here the CDR3 reads CASNRRSSDLYEQYF. CDR3 coding DNA: TGTGCCAGCAACCGTCGGTCTAGCGATCTCTACGAGCAGTACTTC.

This clone was detected only a few times. The V call is TRBV6-5, the J call TRBJ2-7, with D unclear. CDR1 is MNHEY and CDR2 is SVGAGI in the germline V gene. The CDR3 runs to 15 residues. The V end was cut by 0 bases, the J end by 6 bases, with 15 bases between. CDR3 in DNA: TGTGCCAGCAGTTACTCGGGCCTCACAAAAATCGAGCAGTACTTC. Translated: CASSYSGLTKIEQYF.

The chain recombines TRBV30 with TRBJ1-4, with D perhaps TRBD1 (6 bases). The CDR3 has 13 amino acids. The germline CDR1 and CDR2 sequences are GTSNPN and SVGIG (reference sequence). V lost 4 bases and J lost 11, with 17 bases in between. The CDR3 nucleotides are TGTGCCTGGATGCGGGGGAGAGGGGGGAAACTGTTTTTT. Its protein is CAWMRGRGGKLFF.

The chain is built from TRBV5-1 and TRBJ1-4, with a tentative D call TRBD1 (6 bases). The V gene lost 4 bases and the J gene lost 7 bases, with 17 bases spanning the gap. The CDR3 is made up of 15 amino acids. The germline V gene encodes CDR1 SGHRS and CDR2 YFSETQ. DNA of the CDR3: TGCGCCAGCAGCCTCCTCGGCAGGGGTGGTGAAAAACTGTTTTTT. Amino acid sequence: CASSLLGRGGEKLFF.

The rearrangement joins TRBV10-3 to TRBJ2-1, with TRBD2 matching 8 bases. The trim removed 10 bases at V and 7 bases at J, leaving 15 bases unmatched. CDR3 length equals 15 residues. Germline V gene sequence: CDR1 ENHRY, CDR2 SYGVKD. CDR3 nucleotide sequence: TGTGCCAGCAGACCACTAGCGGAAAATAGGAATGAGCAGTTCTTC. The encoded protein is CASRPLAENRNEQFF.

This clone was counted between two and nine times. The genes are TRBV7-2 and TRBJ1-2; 11 bases agree with TRBD1. The germline V gene encodes CDR1 SGHTA and CDR2 FQGNSA. This CDR3 region has 16 residues. The junction had 7 bases not matched to a gene; V was cut back by 5 bases and J by 2 bases. The CDR3 DNA reads as TGTGCCAGCAGCCTGGACAGGGGGCGGCTGAACTATGGCTACACCTTC. It codes for CASSLDRGRLNYGYTF.

This clone showed up just a few times. This chain uses TRBV7-2 with TRBJ2-7; D gene ambiguous. The CDR3 covers 12 residues. Germline V gene data show CDR1 as SGHTA and CDR2 as FQGNSA. Trimming removed 6 bases at V and 5 bases at J, with 11 bases between. CDR3 sequence reads: CASRLDSHEQYF. The CDR3 DNA sequence: TGTGCCAGCAGGCTAGATTCCCACGAGCAGTACTTC.

This clone was detected only a few times. The J gene is TRBJ1-2, the V gene TRBV27; TRBD1 is a possible D gene (5 bases). CDR1 is MNHEY, CDR2 SMNVEV, per germline (reference sequence). This CDR3 spans 13 amino acids. Trimming left V 3 bases short and J 6 bases short, with 11 bases between. The DNA for the CDR3 is TGTGCCAGCAGTTTGGGCGGGACGGATGGCTACACCTTC. Amino acids: CASSLGGTDGYTF.

The rearrangement links TRBV4-3 to TRBJ2-7, with D perhaps matching TRBD2 (6 bases). Trimming pared 5 bases from V and 5 bases from J, leaving 16 bases between. Looked up from germline, CDR1 is LGHNA and CDR2 is YSLEER. The CDR3 totals 14 residues. The CDR3 DNA reads TGCGCCAGCAGCGATGGAAACGCGGGGAACGAGCAGTACTTC. This gives the protein CASSDGNAGNEQYF.

The chain links TRBV4-3 to TRBJ1-3; TRBD1 might be the D (5 bases). Germline CDR1 reads LGHNA; CDR2 reads YSLEER. V was trimmed by 4 bases and J by 2 bases, leaving 15 bases between them. The CDR3 totals 16 residues. CDR3 region: CASSLAYQGPGNTIYF. The CDR3 DNA reads as TGCGCCAGCAGCCTAGCATATCAGGGCCCTGGAAACACCATATATTTT.

A word on this clone: An end of the junction does not agree with germline; a read error may underlie this. The gene calls are TRBV2 and TRBJ1-2, with no clear D. The CDR3 is made up of 12 amino acids. Looked up from germline, CDR1 is SNHLY and CDR2 is FYNNEI. CDR3 coding DNA: TGTGCCAGCAGTGAGGTTCGAGGGCCTCAGCTCTTC. It translates to CASSEVRGPQLF.

This clone was observed a handful of times. The rearrangement links TRBV4-1 to TRBJ2-5; D perhaps matches TRBD1 (6 bases). Deletions cut 0 bases from V and 5 bases from J, with 16 bases between. CDR1 is MGHRA, CDR2 YSYEKL, per germline. This CDR3 spans 16 amino acids. CDR3 amino acids: CASSQDGAGTRETQYF. The CDR3 nucleotides are TGCGCCAGCAGCCAAGACGGGGCAGGGACAAGGGAGACCCAGTACTTC.

The J gene is TRBJ2-5, the V gene TRBV15; D is uncertain. The germline CDR1 and CDR2 sequences are LNHNV and YYDKDF (reference sequence). Deletions cut 3 bases from V and 2 bases from J, with 7 bases between. This CDR3 has 13 residues. CDR3 nucleotides: TGTGCCACCAGCAGGGCTTTTCAAGAGACCCAGTACTTC. This encodes CATSRAFQETQYF.

The V call is TRBV7-6, the J call TRBJ1-2; D might be TRBD1 (5 bases). The germline V and J ends were trimmed by 5 bases and 5 bases, with 12 bases remaining between them. Germline CDR1 and CDR2: SGHVS and FNYEAQ. The CDR3 runs 13 residues. CDR3 sequence reads: CASSPDGQYGYTF. The CDR3, as DNA: TGTGCCAGCAGCCCGGACGGACAATATGGCTACACCTTC. The complete variable domain, with remaining parts taken from reference TRBV7-6 and TRBJ1-2, reads GAGVSQSPRYKVTKRGQDVALRCDPISGHVSLYWYRQALGQGPEFLTYFNYEAQQDKSGLPNDRFSAERPEGSISTLTIQRTEQRDSAMYRCASSPDGQYGYTFGSGTRLTVV.

This chain's CDR3 is CASSRSGGYEQYF. In DNA, the CDR3 is TGTGCCAGCAGCCGTAGCGGGGGCTACGAGCAGTACTTC. V gene TRBV14 combines with J gene TRBJ2-7; 9 bases are a match to TRBD2. Unmatched junction bases numbered 1, after V lost 4 bases and J lost 3 bases. The CDR3 has 13 residues. Per the germline V gene, CDR1 is SGHDN and CDR2 is FVKESK. The full variable domain, rest sourced from reference TRBV14 and TRBJ2-7, is EAGVTQFPSHSVIEKGQTVTLRCDPISGHDNLYWYRRVMGKEIKFLLHFVKESKQDESGMPNNRFLAERTGGTYSTLKVQPAELEDSGVYFCASSRSGGYEQYFGPGTRLTVT.

CDR3 residues: CSVTHYTGTGAYEQYF. The CDR3 nucleotides are TGCAGCGTGACACACTATACCGGGACAGGGGCCTACGAGCAGTACTTC. The chain has TRBV29-1 and TRBJ2-7; 10 bases map to TRBD1. J gave up 2 bases and V 6 bases, and 13 bases lay outside the gene matches. The CDR3 has 16 residues. Germline V gene sequence: CDR1 SQVTM, CDR2 ANQGSEA.

This clone was recorded a few times. The chain joins TRBV11-2 to TRBJ2-7; 7 bases match TRBD1. From germline, CDR1 is SGHAT and CDR2 FQNNGV. V lost 6 bases, J lost 2 bases, and 10 bases stayed unmatched. This CDR3 comprises 15 residues. Here the CDR3 DNA reads TGTGCCAGCAGACCACAGGGGTGGGGTACCTACGAGCAGTACTTC. Protein: CASRPQGWGTYEQYF.

This clone was detected only a few times. V gene TRBV9 combines with J gene TRBJ2-3; TRBD2 aligns across 11 bases. Germline V gene lookup returns CDR1 SGDLS and CDR2 YYNGEE. The CDR3 is 17 residues long. The ends lost 5 bases at V and 2 bases at J; junction bases unmatched: 10. As DNA, the CDR3 is TGTGCCAGCAGTGCTAGCGGGGGGCAGACCACCACAGATACGCAGTATTTT. Translating gives CASSASGGQTTTDTQYF.

V usage is TRBV25-1 and J usage is TRBJ1-5, with 7 positions matching TRBD1. Trimming took 4 bases from V and 2 from J; bases not matched to a gene: 8. This CDR3 spans 16 amino acids. Per the germline V gene, CDR1 is MGHDK and CDR2 is SYGVNS. CDR3: CASSGRQGDGNQPQHF. CDR3 coding DNA: TGTGCCAGCAGTGGAAGACAGGGTGATGGCAATCAGCCCCAGCATTTT.

This clone has only a few counts. The J gene is TRBJ2-7, the V gene TRBV6-1; 7 bases are shared with TRBD2. Germline lookup yields CDR1 MNHNS and CDR2 SASEGT. V trimming: 10 bases; J trimming: 5 bases; junction bases outside the gene matches: 11. This CDR3 spans 13 amino acids. The CDR3 coding sequence is TGTGCCACCGCCTGGTTGGGAGGGAACGAGCAGTACTTC. Encoded protein: CATAWLGGNEQYF.

This sequence joins TRBV11-2 and TRBJ2-3; 8 bases map to TRBD2. CDR1 and CDR2 (germline): SGHAT, FQNNGV. The CDR3 totals 15 residues. V was clipped by 5 bases and J by 3 bases; unmatched bases: 7. The CDR3 DNA reads as TGTGCCAGCAGCCCCGGGGGGGCCCGAACAGATACGCAGTATTTT. Translated, it gives CASSPGGARTDTQYF.

The CDR3 DNA follows: TGTGCCAGCAGTACCTCGACAGGGAATGGCTACACCTTC. It encodes CASSTSTGNGYTF. V is TRBV6-6 and J is TRBJ1-2; 7 nucleotides match TRBD1. Germline CDR1 and CDR2: MNHNY and SVGAGI (reference sequence). The ends lost 5 bases at V and 6 bases at J; junction bases unmatched: 6. The CDR3 runs 13 residues.